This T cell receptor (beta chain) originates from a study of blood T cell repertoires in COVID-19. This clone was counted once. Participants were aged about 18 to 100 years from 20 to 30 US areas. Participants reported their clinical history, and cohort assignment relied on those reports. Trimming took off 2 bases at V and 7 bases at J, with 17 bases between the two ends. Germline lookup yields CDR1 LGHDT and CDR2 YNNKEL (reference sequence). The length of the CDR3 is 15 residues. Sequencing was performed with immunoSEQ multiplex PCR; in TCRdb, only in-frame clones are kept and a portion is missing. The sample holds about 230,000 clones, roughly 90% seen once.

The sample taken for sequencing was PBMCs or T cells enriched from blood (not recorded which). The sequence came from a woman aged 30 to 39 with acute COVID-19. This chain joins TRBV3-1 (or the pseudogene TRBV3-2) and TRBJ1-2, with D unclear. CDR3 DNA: TGTGCCAGCAGCCAAAACCCTGAGCGGCGATCTGGCTACACCTTC. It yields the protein CASSQNPERRSGYTF.